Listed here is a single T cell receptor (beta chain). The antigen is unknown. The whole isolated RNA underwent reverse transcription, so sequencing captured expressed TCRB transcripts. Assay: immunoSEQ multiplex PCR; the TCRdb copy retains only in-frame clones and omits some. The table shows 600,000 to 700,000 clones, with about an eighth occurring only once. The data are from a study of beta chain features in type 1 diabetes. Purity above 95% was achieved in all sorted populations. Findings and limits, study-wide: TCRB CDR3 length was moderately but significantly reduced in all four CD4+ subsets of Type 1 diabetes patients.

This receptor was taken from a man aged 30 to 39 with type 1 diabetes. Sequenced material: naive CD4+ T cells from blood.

This CDR3 is CASSPGSAGKDEQYF. Written as DNA, the CDR3 is TGTGCCAGCAGCCCCGGGTCTGCGGGGAAAGACGAGCAGTACTTC. V is TRBV7-9 and J is TRBJ2-7; D possibly corresponds to TRBD2 (6 bases). V was clipped by 5 bases and J by 5 bases, with 19 bases between them. Germline lookup yields CDR1 SEHNR and CDR2 FQNEAQ (reference sequence). The CDR3 has 15 residues.